This TCR beta chain was profiled in a study of blood T cell repertoires in COVID-19. Study in general: Whether acute or convalescent, the COVID-19 samples came from the United States, Italy and Spain. T cells, B-cell-depleted T cells, or PBMCs provided the cDNA or gDNA that served as material.

The age range of participants was about 18 to 95 years, with residence in about two dozen US areas. The ends were cut back, 6 bases at V and 1 base at J, with 13 bases in the middle. The germline CDR1 and CDR2 sequences are LNHDA and SQIVND (reference sequence). CDR3 length: 15 residues. In the source study's methods: Amplification from reference gene primers served as the basis for estimated nucleated cell counts. TCRdb's copy holds only in-frame clones and misses some; the assay was immunoSEQ multiplex PCR. The V and J calls and clone size are taken from that table; D and trimming were inferred from the DNA. The profile covers about 230,000 clones, with approximately 88% appearing a single time and about 4% taken by the ten largest.

This chain joins TRBV19 and TRBJ1-5; TRBD1 is a possible D gene (6 bases). The sequence was obtained from a woman younger than 45 who had been exposed to COVID-19. Sequenced material: PBMCs or T cells enriched from blood (not recorded which). CDR3 protein: CASRSGTLSNQPQHF. For the CDR3, the DNA is TGTGCCAGTAGATCCGGGACACTAAGCAATCAGCCCCAGCATTTT.